The rows below give T cell receptor beta chains drawn from one sample of a study of vaccination effects on CD4 cells after COVID-19. Libraries were prepared by immunoSEQ multiplex PCR; TCRdb keeps only in-frame clonotypes and omits some of them. The sample holds about 33,000 clones; approximately 82% are singletons and the top ten take about 1.6%. Their antigen targets remain unknown. The sample was CD4+ T cells from PBMCs cultured with HCoV-NL63 spike peptides, taken after COVID-19 vaccination. The source is a human donor who received a COVID-19 vaccine. Some clones in this sample may be carry-over from other donors' samples. Each CDR3 is given with its conserved first and last residue.

v_call cdr3_aa
TRBV29-1 CSAPTSPYGYTF
TRBV30 CAWSWLNTEAFF
TRBV5-1 CASSLLGLGNQPQHF
TRBV27 CASSFRQGDGYTF
TRBV5-1 CASRRRDTGREKLFF
TRBV6-5 CASRDAGSSYNEQFF
TRBV18 CASSQTGNTEAFF
TRBV9 CASSRGPDFSTDTQYF
TRBV6-5 CASTDDRGDRETQYF
TRBV19 CASSNYLQGSNQPQHF
TRBV6-2/TRBV6-3 CASSLGTGNYGYTF
TRBV19 CASSRGQGGNGYTF
TRBV3-1/TRBV3-2 CASSQLDRYTF
TRBV10-3 CAISAGGAFSYNEQFF
TRBV24-1 CATSDSRTGQNQPQHF
TRBV7-2 CASSLVASYNEQFF
TRBV5-1 CASSPGQNTGELFF
TRBV6-5 CASSYNWAGGTGELFF
TRBV18 CASSSLEETQYF
TRBV7-2 CASSLVPPGKSYGYTF
TRBV18 CASSPAADIHGYTF
TRBV7-2 CASSLSGATDTQYF